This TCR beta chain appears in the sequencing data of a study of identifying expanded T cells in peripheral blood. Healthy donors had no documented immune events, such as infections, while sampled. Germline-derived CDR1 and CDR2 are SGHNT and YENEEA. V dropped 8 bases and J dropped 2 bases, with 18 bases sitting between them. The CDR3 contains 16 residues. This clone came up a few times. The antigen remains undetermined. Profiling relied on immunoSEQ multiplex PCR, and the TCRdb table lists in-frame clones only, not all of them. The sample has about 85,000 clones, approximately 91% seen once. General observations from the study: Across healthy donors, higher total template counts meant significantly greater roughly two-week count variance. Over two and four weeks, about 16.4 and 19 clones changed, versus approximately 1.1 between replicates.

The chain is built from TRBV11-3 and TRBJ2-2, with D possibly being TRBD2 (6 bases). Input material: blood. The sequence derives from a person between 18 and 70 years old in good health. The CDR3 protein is CASGLTGSGNTGELFF. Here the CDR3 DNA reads TGTGCCAGCGGCCTAACCGGTAGCGGAAACACCGGGGAGCTGTTTTTT.